This section outlines one T cell receptor beta chain sequence together with its context. The antigen is not known. Produced via immunoSEQ multiplex PCR; TCRdb's table is partial and in-frame only. The profile shows more than 65,000 clones, over 60% of them singletons. The CDR3 extends over 14 amino acids. CDR1 is MNHEY and CDR2 is SMNVEV in the germline V gene (reference sequence). Trimming left V 2 bases short and J 7 bases short, with 11 bases between. This sample is part of a study of OX40 agonist ivuxolimab in advanced cancers. Study-wide points: Low normalized T-cell clonal expansion also characterized some of the nonresponders.

Sequencing was performed on CD4+ or CD8+ T cells sorted from blood, taken in a trial of the OX40 agonist ivuxolimab. This TCR derives from an adult with an advanced solid tumor such as melanoma, head and neck, liver or kidney cancer. The rearrangement uses TRBV27 and TRBJ2-2, with unresolved D. As DNA, the CDR3 is TGTGCCAGCAGTTTAGGTGCCGTTGGCGGGGAGCTGTTTTTT. Amino acid sequence: CASSLGAVGGELFF.